This T cell receptor beta chain was sequenced during a study of blood T cell repertoires in COVID-19. Overall study: T cells, B-cell-depleted T cells, or PBMCs supplied cDNA or gDNA.

This clone was detected only a few times. Germline loops: CDR1 LNHDA, CDR2 SQIVND (reference sequence). The CDR3 contains 16 residues. Trimming pared 3 bases from V and 2 bases from J, leaving 14 bases between. Authors' analysis steps: Amplification of reference gene primers was used by the study to estimate nucleated cell counts. This table comes from immunoSEQ multiplex PCR, and its TCRdb copy is limited to in-frame clones, with some not included. That table supplies the V and J calls and clone size; D and trimming were determined from the DNA. This table has 75,000 to 100,000 clones, around nine tenths appearing once.

This chain links TRBV19 with TRBJ1-5, with D possibly TRBD1 on 6 matching bases. The sample comprised peripheral blood. The sequence was collected from a human donor in a cohort sampled during active COVID-19. In DNA, the CDR3 is TGTGCCAGTAGTATTTCGGGGGGCGAGGGCAATCAGCCCCAGCATTTT. Its protein is CASSISGGEGNQPQHF. The full variable domain, with the rest looked up from reference TRBV19 and TRBJ1-5, is DGGITQSPKYLFRKEGQNVTLSCEQNLNHDAMYWYRQDPGQGLRLIYYSQIVNDFQKGDIAEGYSVSREKKESFPLTVTSAQKNPTAFYLCASSISGGEGNQPQHFGDGTRLSIL.